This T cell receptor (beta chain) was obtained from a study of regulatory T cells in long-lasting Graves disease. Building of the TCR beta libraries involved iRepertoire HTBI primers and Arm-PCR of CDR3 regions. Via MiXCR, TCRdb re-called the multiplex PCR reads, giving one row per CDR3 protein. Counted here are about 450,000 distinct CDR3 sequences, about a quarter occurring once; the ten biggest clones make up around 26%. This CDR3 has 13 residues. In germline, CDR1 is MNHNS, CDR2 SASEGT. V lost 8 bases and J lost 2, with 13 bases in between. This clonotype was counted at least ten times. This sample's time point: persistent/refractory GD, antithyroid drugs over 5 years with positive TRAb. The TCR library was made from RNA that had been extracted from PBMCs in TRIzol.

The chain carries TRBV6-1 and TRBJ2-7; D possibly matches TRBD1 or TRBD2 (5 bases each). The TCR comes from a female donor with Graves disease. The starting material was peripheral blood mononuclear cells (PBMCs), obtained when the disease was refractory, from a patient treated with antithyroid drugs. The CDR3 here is CASPLKGPYEQYF. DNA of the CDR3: TGTGCCAGCCCCCTAAAGGGACCCTACGAGCAGTACTTC.